The entry below gives a single T cell receptor (beta chain) sequence along with its context. Its target is not known. The source of the sample is a study of T cells in narcolepsy. In the study overall: Patients with NT1 or NT2 and healthy control donors were enrolled.

Germline CDR1 and CDR2: SGHTA and FQGNSA. The CDR3 contains 15 residues. Trimming took off 5 bases at V and 1 base at J, with 12 bases between the two ends. Sequencing was performed with immunoSEQ multiplex PCR; in TCRdb, only in-frame clones are kept and a portion is missing. The table lists tens of thousands of clones, roughly 80% of them singletons. Study-wide results and limits: Autoreactive clonotypes reportedly recurred in blood of same and different patients, not controls. Same-patient CSF and blood CD4+ T cell clonotypes included HCRT-specific and TRIB2-specific autoreactive ones.

The sample comprised CD45RA- memory CD4+ T cells from PBMCs. The sequence was collected from a human donor with narcolepsy. The chain joins TRBV7-2 to TRBJ1-5; no reliable D call. CDR3 protein: CASSLDTLSNQPQHF. The CDR3 coding sequence is TGTGCCAGCAGCCTAGATACTTTAAGCAATCAGCCCCAGCATTTT.